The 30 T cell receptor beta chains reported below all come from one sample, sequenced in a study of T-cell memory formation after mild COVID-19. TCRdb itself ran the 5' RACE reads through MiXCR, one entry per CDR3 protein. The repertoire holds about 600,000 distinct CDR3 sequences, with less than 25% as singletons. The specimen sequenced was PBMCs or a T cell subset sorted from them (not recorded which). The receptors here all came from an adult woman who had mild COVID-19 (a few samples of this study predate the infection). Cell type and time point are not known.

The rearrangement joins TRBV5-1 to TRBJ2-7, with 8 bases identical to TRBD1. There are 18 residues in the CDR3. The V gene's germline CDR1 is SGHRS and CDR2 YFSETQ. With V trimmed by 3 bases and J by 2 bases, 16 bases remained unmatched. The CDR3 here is CASSSGTGGVRGAYEQYF. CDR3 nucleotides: TGCGCCAGCAGCTCCGGGACAGGCGGGGTCAGGGGGGCCTACGAGCAGTACTTC. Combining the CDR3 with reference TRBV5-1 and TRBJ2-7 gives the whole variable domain KAGVTQTPRYLIKTRGQQVTLSCSPISGHRSVSWYQQTPGQGLQFLFEYFSETQRNKGNFPGRFSGRQFSNSRSEMNVSTLELGDSALYLCASSSGTGGVRGAYEQYFGPGTRLTVT.

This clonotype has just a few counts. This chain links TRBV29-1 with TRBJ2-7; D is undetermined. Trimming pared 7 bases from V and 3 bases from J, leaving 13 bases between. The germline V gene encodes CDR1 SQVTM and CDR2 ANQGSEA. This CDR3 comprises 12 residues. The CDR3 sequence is CSASPGNYEQYF. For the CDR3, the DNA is TGCAGCGCGTCCCCGGGCAACTACGAGCAGTACTTC.

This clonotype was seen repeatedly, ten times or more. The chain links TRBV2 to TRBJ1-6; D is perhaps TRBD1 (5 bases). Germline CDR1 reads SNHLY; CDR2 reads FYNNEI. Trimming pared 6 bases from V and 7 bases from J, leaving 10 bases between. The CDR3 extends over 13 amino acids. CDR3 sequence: CASRGGINSPLHF. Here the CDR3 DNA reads TGTGCCAGCAGGGGGGGTATCAATTCACCCCTCCACTTT.

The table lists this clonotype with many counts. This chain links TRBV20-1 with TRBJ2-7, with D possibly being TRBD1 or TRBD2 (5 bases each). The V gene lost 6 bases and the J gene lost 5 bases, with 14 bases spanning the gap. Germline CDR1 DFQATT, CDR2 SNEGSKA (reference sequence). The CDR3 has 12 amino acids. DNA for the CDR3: TGCAGTGCCCCCGGGGCAGTCCACGAGCAGTACTTC. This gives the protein CSAPGAVHEQYF.

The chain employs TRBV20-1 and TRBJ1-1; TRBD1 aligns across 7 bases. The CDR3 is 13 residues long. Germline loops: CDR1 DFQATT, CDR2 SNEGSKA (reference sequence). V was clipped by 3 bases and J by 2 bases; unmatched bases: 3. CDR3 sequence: CSASRQGNTEAFF. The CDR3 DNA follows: TGCAGTGCTAGTCGACAGGGTAACACTGAAGCTTTCTTT.

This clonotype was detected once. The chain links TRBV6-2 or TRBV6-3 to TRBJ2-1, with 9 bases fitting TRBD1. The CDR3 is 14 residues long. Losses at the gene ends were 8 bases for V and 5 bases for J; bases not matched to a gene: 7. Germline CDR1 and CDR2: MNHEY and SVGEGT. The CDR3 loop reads CASAPGQGNNEQFF. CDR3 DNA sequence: TGTGCCAGCGCCCCGGGACAGGGAAACAATGAGCAGTTCTTC.

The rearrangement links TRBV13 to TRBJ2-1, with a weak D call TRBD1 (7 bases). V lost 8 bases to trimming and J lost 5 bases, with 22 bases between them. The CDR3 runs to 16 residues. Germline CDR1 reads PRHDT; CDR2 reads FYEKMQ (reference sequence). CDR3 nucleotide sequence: TGTGCCAGCTCTCAACCGGGGGACAGACCGCACAATGAGCAGTTCTTC. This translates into CASSQPGDRPHNEQFF.

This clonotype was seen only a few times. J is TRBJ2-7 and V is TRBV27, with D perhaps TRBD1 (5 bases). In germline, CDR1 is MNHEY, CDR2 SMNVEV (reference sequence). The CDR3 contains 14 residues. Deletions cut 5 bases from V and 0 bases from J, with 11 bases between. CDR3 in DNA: TGTGCCAGCAGTCCGATGACAGCCTCCTACGAGCAGTACTTC. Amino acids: CASSPMTASYEQYF.

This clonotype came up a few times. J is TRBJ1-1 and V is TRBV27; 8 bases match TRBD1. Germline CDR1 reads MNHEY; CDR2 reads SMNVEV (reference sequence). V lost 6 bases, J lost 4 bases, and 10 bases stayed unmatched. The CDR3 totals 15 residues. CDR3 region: CASRPPTGGFTEAFF. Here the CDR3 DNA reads TGTGCCAGCAGACCTCCTACAGGGGGGTTCACTGAAGCTTTCTTT.

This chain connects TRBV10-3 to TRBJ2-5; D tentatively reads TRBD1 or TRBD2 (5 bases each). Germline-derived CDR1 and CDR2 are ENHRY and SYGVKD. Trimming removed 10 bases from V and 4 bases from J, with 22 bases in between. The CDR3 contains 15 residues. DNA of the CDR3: TGTGCCACCCTAATTGCCCGGGACGGATTAGAGACCCAGTACTTC. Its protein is CATLIARDGLETQYF.

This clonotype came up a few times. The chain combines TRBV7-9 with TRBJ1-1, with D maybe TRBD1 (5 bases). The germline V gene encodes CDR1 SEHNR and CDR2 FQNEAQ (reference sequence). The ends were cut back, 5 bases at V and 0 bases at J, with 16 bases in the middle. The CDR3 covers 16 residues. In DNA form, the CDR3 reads TGTGCCAGCAGCCTATTAGGGGAGAGCATGAACACTGAAGCTTTCTTT. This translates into CASSLLGESMNTEAFF.

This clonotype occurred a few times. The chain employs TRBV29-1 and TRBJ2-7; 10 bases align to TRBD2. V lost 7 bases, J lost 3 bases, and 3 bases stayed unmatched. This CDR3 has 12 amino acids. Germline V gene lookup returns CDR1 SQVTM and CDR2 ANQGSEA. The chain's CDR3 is CSGGLAIYEQYF. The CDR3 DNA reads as TGCAGCGGGGGACTAGCGATCTACGAGCAGTACTTC.

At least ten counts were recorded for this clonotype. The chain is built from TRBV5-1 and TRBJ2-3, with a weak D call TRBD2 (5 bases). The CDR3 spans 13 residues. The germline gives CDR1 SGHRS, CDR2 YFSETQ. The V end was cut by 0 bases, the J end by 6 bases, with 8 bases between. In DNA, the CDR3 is TGCGCCAGCAGCTTGGAGGGCGGGGATACGCAGTATTTT. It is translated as CASSLEGGDTQYF.

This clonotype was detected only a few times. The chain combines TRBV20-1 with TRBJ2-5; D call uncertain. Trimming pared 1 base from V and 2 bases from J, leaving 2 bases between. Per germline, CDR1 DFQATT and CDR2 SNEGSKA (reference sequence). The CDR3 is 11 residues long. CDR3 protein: CSARGQETQYF. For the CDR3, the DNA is TGCAGTGCTAGAGGGCAAGAGACCCAGTACTTC.

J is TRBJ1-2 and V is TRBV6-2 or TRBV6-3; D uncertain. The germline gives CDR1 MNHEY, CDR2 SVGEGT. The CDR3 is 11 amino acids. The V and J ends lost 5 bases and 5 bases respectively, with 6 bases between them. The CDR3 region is CASSAWYGYTF. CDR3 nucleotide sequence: TGTGCCAGCAGTGCCTGGTATGGCTACACCTTC.

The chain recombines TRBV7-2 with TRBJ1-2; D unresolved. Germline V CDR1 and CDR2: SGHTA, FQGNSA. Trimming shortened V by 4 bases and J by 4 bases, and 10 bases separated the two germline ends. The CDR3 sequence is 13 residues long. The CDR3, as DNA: TGTGCCAGCAGCTCCCAGGACGCCTATGGCTACACCTTC. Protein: CASSSQDAYGYTF.

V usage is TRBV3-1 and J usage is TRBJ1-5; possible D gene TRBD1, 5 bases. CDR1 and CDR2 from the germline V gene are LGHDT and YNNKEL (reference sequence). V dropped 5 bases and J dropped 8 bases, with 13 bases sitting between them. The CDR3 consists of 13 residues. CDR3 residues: CASSATRGKPQHF. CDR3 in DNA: TGTGCCAGCAGCGCGACCCGGGGGAAGCCCCAGCATTTT.

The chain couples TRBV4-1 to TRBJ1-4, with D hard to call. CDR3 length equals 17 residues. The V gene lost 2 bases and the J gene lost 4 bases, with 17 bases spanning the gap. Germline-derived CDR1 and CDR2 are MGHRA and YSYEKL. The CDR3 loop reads CASSQLGERRDNEKLFF. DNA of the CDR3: TGCGCCAGCAGCCAATTGGGTGAAAGGAGGGATAATGAAAAACTGTTTTTT.

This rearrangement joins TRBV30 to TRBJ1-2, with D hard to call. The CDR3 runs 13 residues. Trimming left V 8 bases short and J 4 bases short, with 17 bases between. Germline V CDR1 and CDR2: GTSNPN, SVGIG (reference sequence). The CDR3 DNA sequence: TGTGCCCGAAATCCCCCCGGGTCCTATGGCTACACCTTC. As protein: CARNPPGSYGYTF. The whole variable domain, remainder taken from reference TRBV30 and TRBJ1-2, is SQTIHQWPATLVQPVGSPLSLECTVEGTSNPNLYWYRQAAGRGLQLLFYSVGIGQISSEVPQNLSASRPQDRQFILSSKKLLLSDSGFYLCARNPPGSYGYTFGSGTRLTVV.

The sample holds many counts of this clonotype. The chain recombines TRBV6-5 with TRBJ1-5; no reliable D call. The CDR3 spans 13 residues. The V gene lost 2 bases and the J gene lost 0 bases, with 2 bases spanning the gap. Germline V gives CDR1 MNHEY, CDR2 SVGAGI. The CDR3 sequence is CASSYDSNQPQHF. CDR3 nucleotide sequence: TGTGCCAGCAGTTACGATAGCAATCAGCCCCAGCATTTT.

CDR3 amino acids: CASSVRDRATDTQYF. CDR3 nucleotide sequence: TGTGCCAGCAGCGTAAGGGACAGGGCCACAGATACGCAGTATTTT. The rearrangement links TRBV9 to TRBJ2-3, with 9 positions matching TRBD1. The CDR3 has 15 amino acids. V shed 1 base, J shed 2 bases, and the junction held 2 bases outside the gene matches. Per germline, CDR1 SGDLS and CDR2 YYNGEE. The full variable domain, in which reference TRBV9 and TRBJ2-3 provide the parts outside the CDR3, is DSGVTQTPKHLITATGQRVTLRCSPRSGDLSVYWYQQSLDQGLQFLIQYYNGEERAKGNILERFSAQQFPDLHSELNLSSLELGDSALYFCASSVRDRATDTQYFGPGTRLTVL.

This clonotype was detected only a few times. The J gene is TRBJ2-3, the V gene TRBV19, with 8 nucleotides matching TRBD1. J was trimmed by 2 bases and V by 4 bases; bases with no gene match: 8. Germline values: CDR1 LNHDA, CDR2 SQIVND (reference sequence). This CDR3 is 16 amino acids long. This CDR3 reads CASSTRGQGATDTQYF. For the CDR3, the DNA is TGTGCCAGTAGTACCCGCGGACAGGGCGCCACAGATACGCAGTATTTT.

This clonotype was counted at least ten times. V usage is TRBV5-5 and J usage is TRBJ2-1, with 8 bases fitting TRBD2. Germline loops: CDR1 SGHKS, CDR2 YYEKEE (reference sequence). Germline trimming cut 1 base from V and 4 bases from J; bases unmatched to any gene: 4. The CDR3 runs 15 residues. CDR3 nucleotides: TGTGCCAGCAGCTTGACTAGCGGACCTTACAATGAGCAGTTCTTC. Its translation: CASSLTSGPYNEQFF.

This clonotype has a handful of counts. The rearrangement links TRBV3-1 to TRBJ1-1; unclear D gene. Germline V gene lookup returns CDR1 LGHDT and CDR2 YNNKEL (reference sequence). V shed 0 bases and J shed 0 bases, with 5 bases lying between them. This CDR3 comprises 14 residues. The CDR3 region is CASSQETVNTEAFF. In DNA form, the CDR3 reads TGTGCCAGCAGCCAAGAAACGGTGAACACTGAAGCTTTCTTT. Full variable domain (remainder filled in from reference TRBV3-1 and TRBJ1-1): DTAVSQTPKYLVTQMGNDKSIKCEQNLGHDTMYWYKQDSKKFLKIMFSYNNKELIINETVPNRFSPKSPDKAHLNLHINSLELGDSAVYFCASSQETVNTEAFFGQGTRLTVV.

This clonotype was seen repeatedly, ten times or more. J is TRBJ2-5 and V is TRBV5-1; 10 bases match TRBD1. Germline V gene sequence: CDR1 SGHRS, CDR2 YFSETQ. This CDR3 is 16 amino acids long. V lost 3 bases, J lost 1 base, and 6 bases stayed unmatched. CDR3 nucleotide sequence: TGCGCCAGCAGCTCGACAGGGGGCCTACCCCAAGAGACCCAGTACTTC. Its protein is CASSSTGGLPQETQYF.

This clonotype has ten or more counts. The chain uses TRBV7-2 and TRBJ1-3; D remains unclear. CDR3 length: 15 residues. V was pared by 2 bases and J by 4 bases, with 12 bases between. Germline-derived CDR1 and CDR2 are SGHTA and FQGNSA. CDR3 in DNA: TGTGCCAGCAGCTTATGGGGAAGTGGGGGAAACACCATATATTTT. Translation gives CASSLWGSGGNTIYF. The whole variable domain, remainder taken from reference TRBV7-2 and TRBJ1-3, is GAGVSQSPSNKVTEKGKDVELRCDPISGHTALYWYRQSLGQGLEFLIYFQGNSAPDKSGLPSDRFSAERTGGSVSTLTIQRTQQEDSAVYLCASSLWGSGGNTIYFGEGSWLTVV.

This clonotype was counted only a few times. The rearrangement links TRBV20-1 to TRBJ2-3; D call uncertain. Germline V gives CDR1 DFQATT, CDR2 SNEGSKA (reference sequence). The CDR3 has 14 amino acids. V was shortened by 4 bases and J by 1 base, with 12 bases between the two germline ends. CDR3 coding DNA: TGCAGTGCTATCGCCCACTCCGGCACAGATACGCAGTATTTT. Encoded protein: CSAIAHSGTDTQYF.

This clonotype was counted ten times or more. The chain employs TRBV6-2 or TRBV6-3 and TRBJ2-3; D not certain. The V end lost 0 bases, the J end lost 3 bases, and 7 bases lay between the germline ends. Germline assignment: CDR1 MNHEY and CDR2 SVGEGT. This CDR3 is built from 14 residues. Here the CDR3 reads CASSYSATTDTQYF. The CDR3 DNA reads TGTGCCAGCAGTTACTCAGCGACAACAGATACGCAGTATTTT.

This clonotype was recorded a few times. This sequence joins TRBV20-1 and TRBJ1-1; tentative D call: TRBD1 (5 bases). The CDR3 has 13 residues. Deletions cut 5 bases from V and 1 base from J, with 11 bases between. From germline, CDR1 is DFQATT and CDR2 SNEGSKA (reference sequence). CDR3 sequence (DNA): TGCAGTGCTTTGGGACGGAAGAACACTGAAGCTTTCTTT. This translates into CSALGRKNTEAFF.

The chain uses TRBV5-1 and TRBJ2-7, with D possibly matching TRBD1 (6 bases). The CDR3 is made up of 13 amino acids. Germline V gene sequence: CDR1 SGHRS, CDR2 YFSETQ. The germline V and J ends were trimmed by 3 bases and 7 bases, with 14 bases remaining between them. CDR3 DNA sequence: TGCGCCAGCAGCTCCGGACAGTCGGTAGAGCAGTACTTC. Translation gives CASSSGQSVEQYF.